A single sample is the source of the 7 T cell receptor beta chains below, sequenced in a study of blood T cell repertoires in COVID-19. Measured with immunoSEQ multiplex PCR; TCRdb has only the in-frame clones, and not every one. The sample consists of roughly 150,000 clones, more than 70% of them appearing once. The sample taken for sequencing was peripheral blood. The source of these receptors is an older woman who had recovered from COVID-19.

The chain couples TRBV2 to TRBJ2-5; 10 nucleotides match TRBD1. CDR1 is SNHLY and CDR2 is FYNNEI in the germline V gene. This CDR3 is 14 amino acids long. Losses at the gene ends were 6 bases for V and 3 bases for J; bases not matched to a gene: 4. CDR3 nucleotide sequence: TGTGCCAGCAGAACGGACAGGGGGAAAGAGACCCAGTACTTC. The encoded protein is CASRTDRGKETQYF.

Remarks on this clone: In the same sample, other DNA sequences code for this CDR3. The chain joins TRBV5-1 to TRBJ1-1, with TRBD1 matching over 12 bases. Germline V gene data show CDR1 as SGHRS and CDR2 as YFSETQ. The CDR3 consists of 14 residues. The V gene end was trimmed by 3 bases and the J gene end by 4 bases; junction bases not matched to a gene: 1. CDR3 DNA: TGCGCCAGCAGCTCGGGACAGGGGGCCACTGAAGCTTTCTTT. Its translation: CASSSGQGATEAFF.

This sequence joins TRBV7-3 and TRBJ2-3; D gene unclear. Trimming took off 4 bases at V and 6 bases at J, with 8 bases between the two ends. The CDR3 loop spans 12 amino acids. The germline CDR1 and CDR2 sequences are SGHTA and FQGTGA. DNA of the CDR3: TGTGCCAGCAGCTCAGCCGGGGATACGCAGTATTTT. Translation gives CASSSAGDTQYF.

The V and J genes are TRBV10-3 and TRBJ1-6, with 11 positions matching TRBD1. The V gene end was trimmed by 4 bases and the J gene end by 8 bases; junction bases not matched to a gene: 13. From germline, CDR1 is ENHRY and CDR2 SYGVKD. The CDR3 has 18 residues. CDR3 in amino acids: CAISGPTGQGVGDSPLHF. In DNA, the CDR3 is TGTGCCATCAGTGGACCGACGGGACAGGGGGTTGGGGATTCACCCCTCCACTTT.

The chain employs TRBV29-1 and TRBJ2-7, with D possibly matching TRBD1 (5 bases). The CDR3 totals 14 residues. The V gene lost 0 bases and the J gene lost 4 bases, with 13 bases spanning the gap. Germline V CDR1 and CDR2: SQVTM, ANQGSEA. The CDR3 spells CSVEETGEPYEQYF. Written as DNA, the CDR3 is TGCAGCGTTGAAGAAACAGGAGAGCCTTACGAGCAGTACTTC.

The chain uses TRBV27 and TRBJ2-1, with no clear D. V lost 0 bases, J lost 6 bases, and 15 bases lay in between. Germline V gene lookup returns CDR1 MNHEY and CDR2 SMNVEV (reference sequence). The CDR3 length is 16 residues. CDR3 bases: TGTGCCAGCAGTTTATCGCTCGGGTCCCTTGCCAATGAGCAGTTCTTC. Protein: CASSLSLGSLANEQFF.

This clone was detected once. This chain joins TRBV7-8 and TRBJ2-2; 7 bases agree with TRBD1. V lost 5 bases, J lost 1 base, and 7 bases stayed unmatched. There are 16 residues in the CDR3. Germline V gene data show CDR1 as SGHVS and CDR2 as FQNEAQ. The CDR3 DNA is TGTGCCAGCAGCCCTCGACAGGGAAAGAACACCGGGGAGCTGTTTTTT. Translated: CASSPRQGKNTGELFF.